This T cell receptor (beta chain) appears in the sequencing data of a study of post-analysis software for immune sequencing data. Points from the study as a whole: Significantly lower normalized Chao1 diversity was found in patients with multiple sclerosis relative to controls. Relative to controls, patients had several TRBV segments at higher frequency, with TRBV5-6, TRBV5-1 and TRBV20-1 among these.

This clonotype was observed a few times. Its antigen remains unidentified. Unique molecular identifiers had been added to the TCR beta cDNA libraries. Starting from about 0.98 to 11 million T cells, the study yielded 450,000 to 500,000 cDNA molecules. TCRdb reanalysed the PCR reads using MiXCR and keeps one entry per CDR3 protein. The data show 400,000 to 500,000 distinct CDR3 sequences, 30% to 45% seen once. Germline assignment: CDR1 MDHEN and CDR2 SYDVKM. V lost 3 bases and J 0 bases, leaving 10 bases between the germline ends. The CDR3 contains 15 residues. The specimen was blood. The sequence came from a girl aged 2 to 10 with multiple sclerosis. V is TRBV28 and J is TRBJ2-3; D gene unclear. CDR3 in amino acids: CASSLNPTSTDTQYF. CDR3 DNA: TGTGCCAGCAGTTTGAACCCGACTAGCACAGATACGCAGTATTTT.